Presented here are 28 T cell receptor beta chains from one specimen sequenced in a study of CXCR3-negative and CXCR3-positive naive CD8 T cells. Points from the study as a whole: More hydrophobic TRB CDR3s occurred in CXCR3-positive than in CXCR3-negative naive cells.

It was by 5' RACE with UMI labels that the TRB cDNA libraries were prepared. TCRdb reprocessed the 5' RACE reads; each CDR3 protein has one entry and no DNA is given. The repertoire table contains approximately 120,000 distinct CDR3 sequences. These receptors have no identified antigens. Sequenced material: naive CXCR3+ CD8+ T cells from blood. Subset specified: CD45RO-CCR7+CD27+CD95- naive CD8+ T cells expressing CXCR3 (TNR3+). The receptors come from a human donor in good health. Some clones in this sample may be carry-over from other donors' samples.

The chain joins TRBV12-3 or TRBV12-4 to TRBJ2-3; TCRdb selects TRBD2, and the lack of DNA leaves this call unchecked. The CDR3 extends over 17 amino acids. The CDR3 is CASSPLAGVFYTDTQYF.

The chain carries TRBV7-9 and TRBJ2-1; the TCRdb call, TRBD1, lacks DNA for checking. The CDR3 loop spans 13 amino acids. Germline V gives CDR1 SEHNR, CDR2 FQNEAQ (reference sequence). The CDR3 protein is CASRGPGFVEQFF.

The chain links TRBV7-6 to TRBJ2-6; without DNA, the TCRdb call of TRBD1 cannot be checked. Germline values: CDR1 SGHVS, CDR2 FNYEAQ. This CDR3 spans 16 amino acids. The CDR3 is CASSSRGGAGANVLTF.

CDR3: CASSYEASGGFRTDTQYF. The chain carries TRBV6-2 or TRBV6-3 and TRBJ2-3; the TCRdb call, TRBD2, lacks DNA for checking. The CDR3 is made up of 18 amino acids. In germline, CDR1 is MNHEY, CDR2 SVGEGT.

This chain connects TRBV9 to TRBJ2-7; absent DNA, TCRdb's TRBD2 call cannot be checked. The CDR3 spans 14 residues. Germline V gives CDR1 SGDLS, CDR2 YYNGEE. The CDR3 is CASSEGLGSYEQYF.

V gene TRBV7-2 combines with J gene TRBJ1-2; lacking DNA, the TRBD1 call made by TCRdb goes unchecked. The CDR3 is 15 amino acids. The germline CDR1 and CDR2 sequences are SGHTA and FQGNSA. CDR3 sequence reads: CASSSTPGRAYGYTF.

The chain joins TRBV7-6 to TRBJ1-1. Germline loops: CDR1 SGHVS, CDR2 FNYEAQ. The CDR3 sequence is 15 residues long. CDR3 amino acids: CASSLAPRENTEAFF.

The chain has TRBV10-3 and TRBJ2-1. Germline loops: CDR1 ENHRY, CDR2 SYGVKD. This CDR3 spans 14 amino acids. This CDR3 is CAISGQGPHNEQFF.

The chain couples TRBV21-1 to TRBJ2-1; no DNA is available, so the TRBD1 call from TCRdb remains unchecked. TRBV21-1 is a documented pseudogene. The CDR3 contains 15 residues. The CDR3 reads CASSKSGGGDNEQFF.

The chain is built from TRBV5-1 and TRBJ1-1. The CDR3 contains 12 residues. The germline CDR1 and CDR2 sequences are SGHRS and YFSETQ. The CDR3 loop is CASSLSTTEAFF.

The gene calls are TRBV28 and TRBJ2-7. The V gene's germline CDR1 is MDHEN and CDR2 SYDVKM. The CDR3 is made up of 15 amino acids. The CDR3 here is CASSLRPYTSYEQYF.

The rearrangement joins TRBV2 to TRBJ2-1; there is no DNA to check the TCRdb D call of TRBD1. Germline V gene sequence: CDR1 SNHLY, CDR2 FYNNEI. The CDR3 covers 14 residues. This CDR3 reads CASSESGYAHEQFF.

The J gene is TRBJ2-2, the V gene TRBV28; TCRdb outputs TRBD1, but without DNA this stays unchecked. Germline values: CDR1 MDHEN, CDR2 SYDVKM. The CDR3 totals 13 residues. CDR3 in amino acids: CAAPGANTGELFF.

V is TRBV28 and J is TRBJ2-1; TCRdb proposes TRBD2, but this gene call is untestable without DNA. The germline V gene has CDR1 MDHEN and CDR2 SYDVKM. CDR3 length: 15 amino acids. The CDR3 sequence: CASRGLAGGSNEQFF. The full variable domain, in which reference TRBV28 and TRBJ2-1 provide the parts outside the CDR3, is DVKVTQSSRYLVKRTGEKVFLECVQDMDHENMFWYRQDPGLGLRLIYFSYDVKMKEKGDIPEGYSVSREKKERFSLILESASTNQTSMYLCASRGLAGGSNEQFFGPGTRLTVL.

CDR3 region: CASSHGTGGPEEQFF. V is TRBV4-1 and J is TRBJ2-1; TCRdb proposes TRBD1, but this gene call is untestable without DNA. The CDR3 extends over 15 amino acids. The germline CDR1 and CDR2 sequences are MGHRA and YSYEKL.

This chain joins TRBV5-1 and TRBJ1-1. This CDR3 is 13 amino acids long. Germline V gene data show CDR1 as SGHRS and CDR2 as YFSETQ. The CDR3 protein is CASSFTPNTEAFF.

The genes are TRBV10-2 and TRBJ1-5. The CDR3 is made up of 17 amino acids. The germline V gene has CDR1 WSHSY and CDR2 SAAADI. The CDR3 protein is CASSENGRTYSNQPQHF.

The chain recombines TRBV3-1 with TRBJ2-5; TCRdb proposes TRBD1, but this gene call is untestable without DNA. This CDR3 has 18 amino acids. Germline-derived CDR1 and CDR2 are LGHDT and YNNKEL (reference sequence). The CDR3 reads CASSQDVRDRDNQETQYF.

The chain couples TRBV12-3 or TRBV12-4 to TRBJ2-7; TCRdb returns TRBD1, unconfirmable since there is no DNA. The CDR3 extends over 17 amino acids. The CDR3 protein is CASSDPEDRVPVGEQYF.

The chain uses TRBV5-5 and TRBJ2-5; the D call of TRBD1 rests on TCRdb alone, since no DNA is present to check it. The CDR3 contains 14 residues. CDR1 and CDR2 from the germline V gene are SGHKS and YYEKEE (reference sequence). CDR3 protein: CASRIGTGKETQYF.

The chain joins TRBV9 to TRBJ2-1; TCRdb gives TRBD1 as the D gene, but with no DNA this cannot be confirmed. The CDR3 loop spans 19 amino acids. Germline V gives CDR1 SGDLS, CDR2 YYNGEE. CDR3: CASSVEGTGGAGSYNEQFF.

V is TRBV29-1 and J is TRBJ2-3. Germline CDR1 is SQVTM and CDR2 is ANQGSEA. The CDR3 extends over 12 amino acids. The CDR3: CSVEDGTDTQYF.

This sequence joins TRBV6-6 and TRBJ1-1; without DNA, the TCRdb call of TRBD1 cannot be checked. This CDR3 is 14 amino acids long. Germline loops: CDR1 MNHNY, CDR2 SVGAGI (reference sequence). The CDR3 protein is CASSYWGGASEAFF.

The chain links TRBV15 to TRBJ2-1; TCRdb designates TRBD2, a call that cannot be tested without DNA. CDR3 length: 15 amino acids. Germline V gene sequence: CDR1 LNHNV, CDR2 YYDKDF (reference sequence). The CDR3 spells CATSRTGTSDNEQFF. The entire variable domain, with the rest obtained from reference TRBV15 and TRBJ2-1, is as follows: DAMVIQNPRYQVTQFGKPVTLSCSQTLNHNVMYWYQQKSSQAPKLLFHYYDKDFNNEADTPDNFQSRRPNTSFCFLDIRSPGLGDTAMYLCATSRTGTSDNEQFFGPGTRLTVL.

The V gene is TRBV20-1, the J gene TRBJ1-1. The CDR3 sequence is 14 residues long. Germline V gene sequence: CDR1 DFQATT, CDR2 SNEGSKA (reference sequence). CDR3 protein: CSARDGRDSAEAFF.

This chain uses TRBV9 with TRBJ2-7. Per germline, CDR1 SGDLS and CDR2 YYNGEE. The CDR3 has 14 amino acids. The chain's CDR3 is CASRPEAIRGEQYF.

This chain uses TRBV13 with TRBJ1-2. The germline CDR1 and CDR2 sequences are PRHDT and FYEKMQ (reference sequence). There are 15 residues in the CDR3. The CDR3 protein is CASSLARVPLDGYTF.

The chain has TRBV5-1 and TRBJ2-3; with no DNA, the TCRdb D assignment of TRBD1 cannot be verified. CDR1 and CDR2 (germline): SGHRS, YFSETQ. The length of the CDR3 is 16 residues. This CDR3 reads CASSLASGVATDTQYF.